Only a few counts were recorded for the clone carrying this TCR beta chain. The antigen is not known. The data stem from a study of cytomegalovirus exposure and HLA in healthy donors. The donors were members of the validation cohort, which comprised about 120 subjects and was separate from the first cohort of 666 subjects. The study, taken as a whole, reports: Most TCR sequences were rare, but some public TCRs occurred in many donors. In the roughly 120 validation repertoires, a later analysis found that first-cohort TCR clusters tended to co-occur.

Generated by immunoSEQ multiplex PCR, the TCRdb table keeps only in-frame clones and is missing some. Among around 160,000 clones, around 85% were seen once, and the ten largest hold around 2.4%. CDR3 size: 14 residues. Per the germline V gene, CDR1 is SGHNT and CDR2 is YYREEE (reference sequence). V lost 4 bases and J lost 7; bases outside the gene matches: 8. The rearrangement joins TRBV5-4 to TRBJ2-7; the match to TRBD2 covers 10 bases. Material for sequencing was PBMCs. The receptor's source is a man aged 25 to 45 in good health and CMV-seropositive. CDR3 sequence reads: CASSQLAGVEEQYF. The CDR3 DNA reads as TGTGCCAGCAGCCAGCTAGCGGGGGTGGAGGAGCAGTACTTC.